The 12 T cell receptor beta chains below come from one sample, sequenced in a study of T cells after yellow fever vaccination. TCRdb reprocessed the 5' RACE reads via MiXCR and lists one record per CDR3 protein. Among 300,000 to 350,000 distinct CDR3 sequences listed, 3% to 4.5% were seen once. This specimen consisted of PBMCs, obtained 5 days after the yellow fever booster vaccination. The receptors derive from a man aged 18-30 years who received the YFV17D yellow fever vaccine.

The V call is TRBV10-1, the J call TRBJ2-3; D not certain. Trimming took 5 bases from V and 8 from J, leaving 17 bases between them. This CDR3 has 14 amino acids. CDR1 is WNHNN, CDR2 SYGVQD, per germline (reference sequence). Here the CDR3 reads CASSRSTAPGTQYF. CDR3 nucleotide sequence: TGCGCCAGCAGTAGGTCTACTGCCCCGGGTACGCAGTATTTT.

Many counts were recorded for this clonotype. Germline is not matched at one junction end, which may reflect a read error. The CDR3 DNA sequence: TGTGCCAGCAGCCCGGGGGGGGATACGCAGTATTTT. This codes for CASSPGGDTQYF. The gene calls are TRBV5-1 and TRBJ2-3, with 8 bases aligning to TRBD2. This CDR3 region has 12 residues. The germline CDR1 and CDR2 sequences are SGHRS and YFSETQ.

This clonotype has a handful of counts. The chain has TRBV7-8 and TRBJ1-1; tentative D call: TRBD1 (5 bases). The CDR3 sequence is 10 residues long. Germline assignment: CDR1 SGHVS and CDR2 FQNEAQ. The V end was cut by 5 bases, the J end by 8 bases, with 6 bases between. The CDR3 spells CASSRGEAFF. The CDR3 coding sequence is TGTGCCAGCAGCAGGGGCGAAGCTTTCTTT.

The CDR3 region is CASSFQGHLSGANVLTF. The CDR3 DNA reads as TGTGCCAGCAGCTTTCAAGGCCACCTCTCTGGGGCCAACGTCCTGACTTTC. The gene calls are TRBV7-9 and TRBJ2-6; D remains ambiguous. Germline-derived CDR1 and CDR2 are SEHNR and FQNEAQ (reference sequence). V shed 3 bases and J shed 0 bases, with 12 bases lying between them. The CDR3 is made up of 17 amino acids.

This clonotype was observed a handful of times. This chain connects TRBV7-9 to TRBJ2-5, with no clear D. From germline, CDR1 is SEHNR and CDR2 FQNEAQ (reference sequence). The CDR3 extends over 12 amino acids. V was clipped by 7 bases and J by 7 bases, with 13 bases between them. This CDR3 is CASTLESGTQYF. CDR3 DNA: TGTGCCAGCACCTTGGAGTCGGGGACCCAGTACTTC.

This clonotype has only a few counts. The V and J genes are TRBV4-3 and TRBJ2-5; D might be TRBD2 (5 bases). CDR3 length: 17 amino acids. CDR1 and CDR2 (germline): LGHNA, YSLEER. V was cut by 2 bases and J by 0 bases, with 16 bases left in between. The CDR3 protein is CASSQFPERQYQETQYF. In DNA form, the CDR3 reads TGCGCCAGCAGCCAATTCCCCGAGCGGCAGTACCAAGAGACCCAGTACTTC.

The chain joins TRBV4-1 to TRBJ2-5; D is undetermined. Germline assignment: CDR1 MGHRA and CDR2 YSYEKL. V was trimmed by 4 bases and J by 1 base, leaving 16 bases between them. The CDR3 consists of 16 residues. The CDR3 loop is CASSLRTQISQETQYF. CDR3 DNA: TGCGCCAGCAGCCTACGTACACAGATTTCCCAAGAGACCCAGTACTTC.

The rearrangement joins TRBV9 to TRBJ2-1; 8 nucleotides agree with TRBD2. Germline V gene lookup returns CDR1 SGDLS and CDR2 YYNGEE. Losses at the gene ends were 0 bases for V and 6 bases for J; bases not matched to a gene: 14. The CDR3 loop spans 18 amino acids. For the CDR3, the DNA is TGTGCCAGCAGCGTAGACCTCTCCGGGAGGGGGGTACGCAATGAGCAGTTCTTC. Its protein is CASSVDLSGRGVRNEQFF.

The rearrangement links TRBV4-2 to TRBJ2-1, with 7 positions matching TRBD2. The V and J ends lost 0 bases and 1 base, in that order; junction bases with no gene match: 6. Germline loops: CDR1 LGHNA, CDR2 YNFKEQ. The CDR3 totals 17 residues. CDR3 sequence reads: CASSQDRAGGSYNEQFF. The CDR3 DNA follows: TGTGCCAGCAGCCAAGATCGGGCCGGGGGGTCCTACAATGAGCAGTTCTTC.

This clonotype came up a few times. This chain links TRBV4-1 with TRBJ1-5; 9 bases are a match to TRBD1. The J segment lost 5 bases and the V segment lost 5 bases, leaving 10 bases of the junction unmatched. Germline V gene sequence: CDR1 MGHRA, CDR2 YSYEKL. The CDR3 spans 16 residues. Here the CDR3 reads CASSEGVDRGYQPQHF. DNA for the CDR3: TGCGCCAGCAGCGAAGGGGTGGACAGGGGTTATCAGCCCCAGCATTTT.

The table lists this clonotype with many counts. The chain joins TRBV6-5 to TRBJ2-2; 9 bases align to TRBD1. The germline V gene encodes CDR1 MNHEY and CDR2 SVGAGI. V gave up 2 bases and J gave up 7 bases; unmatched junction bases: 5. This CDR3 has 15 amino acids. CDR3 region: CASSYGDRVVGELFF. CDR3 nucleotides: TGTGCCAGCAGTTACGGGGACAGGGTCGTCGGGGAGCTGTTTTTT.

This clonotype was picked up a small number of times. The J gene is TRBJ2-5, the V gene TRBV4-2, with TRBD2 matching 7 bases. The CDR3 is 15 amino acids. The V gene end was trimmed by 2 bases and the J gene end by 3 bases; junction bases not matched to a gene: 6. Germline CDR1 reads LGHNA; CDR2 reads YNFKEQ. CDR3 sequence (DNA): TGTGCCAGCAGCCAAAAAGGGGCGGGGGAAGAGACCCAGTACTTC. It encodes CASSQKGAGEETQYF.